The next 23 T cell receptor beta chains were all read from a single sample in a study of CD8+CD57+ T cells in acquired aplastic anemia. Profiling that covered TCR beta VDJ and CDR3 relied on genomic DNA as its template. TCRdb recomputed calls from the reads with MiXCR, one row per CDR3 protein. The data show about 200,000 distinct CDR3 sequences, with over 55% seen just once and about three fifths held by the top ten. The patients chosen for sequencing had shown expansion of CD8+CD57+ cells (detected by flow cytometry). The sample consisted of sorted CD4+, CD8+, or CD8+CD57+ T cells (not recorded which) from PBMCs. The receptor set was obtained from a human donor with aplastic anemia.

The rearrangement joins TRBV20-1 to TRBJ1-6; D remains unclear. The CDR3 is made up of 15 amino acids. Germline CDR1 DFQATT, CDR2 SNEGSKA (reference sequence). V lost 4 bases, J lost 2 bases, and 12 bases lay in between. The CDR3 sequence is CSAMWGRTYNSPLHF. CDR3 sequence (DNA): TGCAGTGCTATGTGGGGTAGGACCTATAATTCACCCCTCCACTTT.

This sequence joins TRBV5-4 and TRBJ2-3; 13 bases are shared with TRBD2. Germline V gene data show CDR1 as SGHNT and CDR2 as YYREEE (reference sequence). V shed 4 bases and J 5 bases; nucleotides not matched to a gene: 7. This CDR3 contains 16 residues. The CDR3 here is CASSLGTSGIGDTQYF. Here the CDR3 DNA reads TGTGCCAGCAGCCTCGGGACTAGCGGGATCGGAGATACGCAGTATTTT.

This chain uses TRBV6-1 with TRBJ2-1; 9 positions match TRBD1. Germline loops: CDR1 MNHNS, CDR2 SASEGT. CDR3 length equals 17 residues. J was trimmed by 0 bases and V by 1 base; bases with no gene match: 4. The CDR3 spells CASSEDLDRGSYNEQFF. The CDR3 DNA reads TGTGCCAGCAGTGAAGACTTGGACAGGGGCTCCTACAATGAGCAGTTCTTC.

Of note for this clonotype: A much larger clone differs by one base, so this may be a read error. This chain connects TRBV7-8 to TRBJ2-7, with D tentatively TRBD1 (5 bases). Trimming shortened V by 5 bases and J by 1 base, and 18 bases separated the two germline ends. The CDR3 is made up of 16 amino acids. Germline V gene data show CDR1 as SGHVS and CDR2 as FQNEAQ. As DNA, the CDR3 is TGTGCCAGCAGCCCCATGACAGACACCTCATCCTACGAGCAGTACTTC. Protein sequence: CASSPMTDTSSYEQYF.

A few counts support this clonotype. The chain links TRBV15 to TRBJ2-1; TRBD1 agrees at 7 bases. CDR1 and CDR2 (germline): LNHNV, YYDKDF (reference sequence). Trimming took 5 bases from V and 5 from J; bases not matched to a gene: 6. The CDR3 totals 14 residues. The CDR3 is CATSVRDRHNEQFF. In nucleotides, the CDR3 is TGTGCCACCAGCGTCCGGGACAGACACAATGAGCAGTTCTTC.

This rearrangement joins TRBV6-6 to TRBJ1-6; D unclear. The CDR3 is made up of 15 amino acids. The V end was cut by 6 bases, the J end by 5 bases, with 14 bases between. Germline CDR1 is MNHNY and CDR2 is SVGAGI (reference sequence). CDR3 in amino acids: CASSPRAENNSPLHF. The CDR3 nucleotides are TGTGCCAGCAGCCCAAGGGCAGAAAATAATTCACCCCTCCACTTT.

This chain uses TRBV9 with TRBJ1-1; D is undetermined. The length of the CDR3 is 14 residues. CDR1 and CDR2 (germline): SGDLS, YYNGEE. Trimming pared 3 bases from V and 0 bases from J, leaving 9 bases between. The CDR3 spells CASSANIMNTEAFF. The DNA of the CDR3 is TGTGCCAGCAGCGCCAATATCATGAACACTGAAGCTTTCTTT.

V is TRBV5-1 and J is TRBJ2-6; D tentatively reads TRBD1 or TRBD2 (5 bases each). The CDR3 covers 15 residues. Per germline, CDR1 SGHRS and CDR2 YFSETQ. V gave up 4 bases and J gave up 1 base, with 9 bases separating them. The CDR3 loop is CASSTEGSGANVLTF. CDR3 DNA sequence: TGCGCCAGCAGCACCGAGGGGTCTGGGGCCAACGTCCTGACTTTC.

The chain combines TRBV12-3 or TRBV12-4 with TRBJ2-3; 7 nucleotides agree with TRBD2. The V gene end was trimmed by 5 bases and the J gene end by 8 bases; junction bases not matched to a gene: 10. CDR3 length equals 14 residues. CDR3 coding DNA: TGTGCCAGCAGTCTCTACGGACTAGAAGGTACGCAGTATTTT. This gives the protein CASSLYGLEGTQYF.

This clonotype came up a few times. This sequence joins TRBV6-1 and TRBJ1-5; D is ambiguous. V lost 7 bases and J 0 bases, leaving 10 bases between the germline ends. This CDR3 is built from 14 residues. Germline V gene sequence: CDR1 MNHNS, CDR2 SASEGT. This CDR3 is CASKEAYSNQPQHF. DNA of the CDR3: TGTGCCAGCAAAGAAGCCTATAGCAATCAGCCCCAGCATTTT.

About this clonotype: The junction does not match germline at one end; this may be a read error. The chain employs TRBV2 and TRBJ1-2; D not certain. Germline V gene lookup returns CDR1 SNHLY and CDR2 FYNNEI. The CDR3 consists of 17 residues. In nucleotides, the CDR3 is TGCGCCAGCAGCCAAGGAAAGGTCCCCAACAGAAACTATGGCTACACCTTC. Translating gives CASSQGKVPNRNYGYTF.

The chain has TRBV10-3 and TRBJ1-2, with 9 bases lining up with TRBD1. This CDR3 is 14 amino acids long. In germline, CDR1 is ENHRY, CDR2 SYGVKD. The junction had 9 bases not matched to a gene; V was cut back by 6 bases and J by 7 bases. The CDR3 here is CAISRDRETFGYTF. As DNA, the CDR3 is TGTGCCATCAGCCGGGACAGGGAAACGTTTGGCTACACCTTC.

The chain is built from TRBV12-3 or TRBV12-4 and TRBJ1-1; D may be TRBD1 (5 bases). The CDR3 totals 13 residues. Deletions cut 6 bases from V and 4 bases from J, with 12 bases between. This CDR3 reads CASRRDVGTEAFF. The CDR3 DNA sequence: TGTGCCAGCAGGAGGGACGTGGGCACTGAAGCTTTCTTT.

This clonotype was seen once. This chain's CDR3 is CASGSGVLQETQYF. CDR3 nucleotide sequence: TGTGCCAGCGGGAGCGGGGTCCTCCAAGAGACCCAGTACTTC. V and J are TRBV7-2 and TRBJ2-5; 7 bases line up with TRBD2. In germline, CDR1 is SGHTA, CDR2 FQGNSA. After removal of 8 bases from V and 1 base from J, the junction contained 7 bases not matched to a gene. This CDR3 contains 14 residues.

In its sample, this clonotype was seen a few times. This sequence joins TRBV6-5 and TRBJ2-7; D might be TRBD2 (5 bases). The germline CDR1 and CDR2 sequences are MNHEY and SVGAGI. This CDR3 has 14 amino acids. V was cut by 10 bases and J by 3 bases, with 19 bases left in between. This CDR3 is CATRPRGLGYEQYF. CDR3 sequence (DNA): TGTGCCACCAGACCCCGGGGTTTGGGCTACGAGCAGTACTTC.

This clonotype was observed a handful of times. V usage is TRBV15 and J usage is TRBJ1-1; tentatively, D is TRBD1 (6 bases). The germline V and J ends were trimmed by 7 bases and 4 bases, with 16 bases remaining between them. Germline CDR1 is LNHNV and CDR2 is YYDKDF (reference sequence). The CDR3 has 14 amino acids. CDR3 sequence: CATTNRVEGTEAFF. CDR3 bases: TGTGCCACCACTAACAGGGTGGAGGGCACTGAAGCTTTCTTT.

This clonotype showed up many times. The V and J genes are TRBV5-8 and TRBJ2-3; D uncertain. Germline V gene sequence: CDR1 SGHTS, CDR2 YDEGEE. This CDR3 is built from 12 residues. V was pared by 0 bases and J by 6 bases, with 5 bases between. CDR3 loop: CASSLEGDTQYF. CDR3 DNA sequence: TGTGCCAGCAGCTTGGAAGGTGATACGCAGTATTTT.

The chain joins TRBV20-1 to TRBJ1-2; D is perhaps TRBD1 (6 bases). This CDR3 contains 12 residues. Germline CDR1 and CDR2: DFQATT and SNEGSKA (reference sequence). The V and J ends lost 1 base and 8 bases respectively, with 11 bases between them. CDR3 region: CSARAGGQGYTF. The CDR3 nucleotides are TGCAGTGCTAGAGCCGGGGGGCAAGGCTACACCTTC.

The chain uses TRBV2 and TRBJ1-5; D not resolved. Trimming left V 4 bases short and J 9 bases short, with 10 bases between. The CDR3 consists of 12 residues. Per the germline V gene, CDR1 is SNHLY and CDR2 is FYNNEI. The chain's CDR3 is CASSAGLGPQHF. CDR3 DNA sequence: TGTGCCAGCAGTGCCGGGTTGGGGCCCCAGCATTTT.

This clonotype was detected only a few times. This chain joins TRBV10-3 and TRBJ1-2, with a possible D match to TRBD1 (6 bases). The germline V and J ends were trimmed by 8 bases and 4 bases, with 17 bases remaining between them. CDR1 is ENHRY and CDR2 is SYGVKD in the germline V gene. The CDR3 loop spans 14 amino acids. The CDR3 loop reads CAIGNGGAGYGYTF. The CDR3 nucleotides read TGTGCCATCGGCAATGGGGGGGCGGGCTATGGCTACACCTTC.

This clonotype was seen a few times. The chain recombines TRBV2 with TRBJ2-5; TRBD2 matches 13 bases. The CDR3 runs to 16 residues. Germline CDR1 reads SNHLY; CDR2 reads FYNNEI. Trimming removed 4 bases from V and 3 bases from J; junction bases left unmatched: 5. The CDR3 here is CASSGGTSGKEETQYF. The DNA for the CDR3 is TGTGCCAGCAGTGGAGGGACTAGCGGGAAGGAAGAGACCCAGTACTTC.

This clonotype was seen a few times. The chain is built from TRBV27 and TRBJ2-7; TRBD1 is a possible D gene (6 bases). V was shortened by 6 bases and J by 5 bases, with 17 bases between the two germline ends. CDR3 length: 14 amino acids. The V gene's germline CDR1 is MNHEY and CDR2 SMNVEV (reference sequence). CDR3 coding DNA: TGTGCCAGCAGCAACCTTAACAGGGTTCACGAGCAGTACTTC. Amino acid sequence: CASSNLNRVHEQYF.

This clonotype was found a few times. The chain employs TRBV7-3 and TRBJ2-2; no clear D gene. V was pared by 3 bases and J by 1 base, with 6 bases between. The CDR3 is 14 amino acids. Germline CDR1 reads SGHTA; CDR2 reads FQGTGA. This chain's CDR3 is CASSLSGNTGELFF. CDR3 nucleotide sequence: TGTGCCAGCAGCTTGAGTGGGAACACCGGGGAGCTGTTTTTT.